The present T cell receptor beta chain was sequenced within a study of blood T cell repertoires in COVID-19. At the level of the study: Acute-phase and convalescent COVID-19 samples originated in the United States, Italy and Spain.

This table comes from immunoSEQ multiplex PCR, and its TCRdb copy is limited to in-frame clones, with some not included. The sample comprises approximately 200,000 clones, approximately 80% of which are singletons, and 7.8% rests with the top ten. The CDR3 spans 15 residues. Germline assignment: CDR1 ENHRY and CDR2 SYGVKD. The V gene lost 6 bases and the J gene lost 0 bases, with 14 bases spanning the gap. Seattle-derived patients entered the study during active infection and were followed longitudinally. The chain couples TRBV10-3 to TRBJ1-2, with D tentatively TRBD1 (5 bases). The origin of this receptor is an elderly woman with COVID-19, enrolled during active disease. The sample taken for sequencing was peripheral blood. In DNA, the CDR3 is TGTGCCATCAGGCTAAGCGACAGTTCTAACTATGGCTACACCTTC. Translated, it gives CAIRLSDSSNYGYTF.